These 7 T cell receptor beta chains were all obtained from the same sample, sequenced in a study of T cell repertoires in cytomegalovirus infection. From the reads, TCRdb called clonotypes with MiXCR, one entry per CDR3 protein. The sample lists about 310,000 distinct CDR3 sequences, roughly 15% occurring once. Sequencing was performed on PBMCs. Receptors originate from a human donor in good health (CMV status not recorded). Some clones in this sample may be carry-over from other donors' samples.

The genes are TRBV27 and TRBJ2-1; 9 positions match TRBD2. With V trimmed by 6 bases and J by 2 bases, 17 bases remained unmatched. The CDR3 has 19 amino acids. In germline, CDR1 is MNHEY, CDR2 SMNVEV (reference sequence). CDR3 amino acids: CASRISGGLKKKTYNEQFF. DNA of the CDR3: TGTGCCAGCAGGATAAGCGGGGGGCTCAAAAAAAAGACCTACAATGAGCAGTTCTTC.

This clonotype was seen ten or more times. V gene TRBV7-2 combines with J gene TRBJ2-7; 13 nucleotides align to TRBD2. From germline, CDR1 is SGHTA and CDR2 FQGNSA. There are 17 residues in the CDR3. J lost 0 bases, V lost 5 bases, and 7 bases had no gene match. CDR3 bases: TGTGCCAGCAGCCTGACTAGCGGGGGGCTCAACTCCTACGAGCAGTACTTC. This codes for CASSLTSGGLNSYEQYF.

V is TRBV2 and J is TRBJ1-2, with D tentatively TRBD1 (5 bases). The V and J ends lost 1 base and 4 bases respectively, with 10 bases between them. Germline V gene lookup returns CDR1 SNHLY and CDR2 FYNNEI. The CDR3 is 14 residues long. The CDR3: CASSEGGLSYGYTF. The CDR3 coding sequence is TGTGCCAGCAGTGAAGGGGGACTCTCCTATGGCTACACCTTC.

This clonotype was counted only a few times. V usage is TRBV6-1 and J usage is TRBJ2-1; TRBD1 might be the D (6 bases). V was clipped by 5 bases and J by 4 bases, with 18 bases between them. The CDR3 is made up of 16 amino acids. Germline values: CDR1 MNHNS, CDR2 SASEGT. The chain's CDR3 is CASSPRTGLGYNEQFF. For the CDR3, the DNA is TGTGCCAGCAGTCCCCGAACAGGGCTTGGGTACAATGAGCAGTTCTTC.

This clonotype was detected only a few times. CDR3: CASSYRRDSTDTQYF. For the CDR3, the DNA is TGTGCCAGCAGCTACCGTCGGGACTCCACAGATACGCAGTATTTT. The chain employs TRBV7-9 and TRBJ2-3; D possibly corresponds to TRBD2 (6 bases). The CDR3 spans 15 residues. Germline V lookup: CDR1 SEHNR, CDR2 FQNEAQ (reference sequence). With 4 bases removed from V and 2 bases from J, the gap between germline ends came to 13 bases.

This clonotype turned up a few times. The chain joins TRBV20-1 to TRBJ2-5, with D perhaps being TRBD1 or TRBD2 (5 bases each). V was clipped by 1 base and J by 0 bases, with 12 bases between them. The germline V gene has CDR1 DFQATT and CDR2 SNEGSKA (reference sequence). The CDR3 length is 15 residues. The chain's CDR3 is CSARGGRGDQETQYF. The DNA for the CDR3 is TGCAGTGCTAGAGGGGGTCGAGGGGACCAAGAGACCCAGTACTTC.

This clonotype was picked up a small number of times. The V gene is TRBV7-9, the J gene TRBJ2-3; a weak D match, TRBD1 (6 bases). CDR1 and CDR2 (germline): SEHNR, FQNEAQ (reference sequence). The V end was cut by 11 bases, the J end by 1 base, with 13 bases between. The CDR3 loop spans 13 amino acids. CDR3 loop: CALQRTGTDTQYF. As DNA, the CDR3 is TGTGCCCTCCAGAGGACAGGCACAGATACGCAGTATTTT.